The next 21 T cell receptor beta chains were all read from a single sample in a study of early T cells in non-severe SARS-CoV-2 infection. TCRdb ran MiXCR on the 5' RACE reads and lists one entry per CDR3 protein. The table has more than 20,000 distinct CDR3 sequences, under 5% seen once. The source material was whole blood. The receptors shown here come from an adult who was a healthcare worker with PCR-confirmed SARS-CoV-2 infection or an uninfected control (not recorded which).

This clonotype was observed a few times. The CDR3 bases are TGCAGTGCTAGAGAAGACAGACTAAGGAACACTGAAGCTTTCTTT. It encodes CSAREDRLRNTEAFF. The gene calls are TRBV20-1 and TRBJ1-1, with a tentative D call TRBD1 (5 bases). Trimming cost V 0 bases and J 1 base, with 12 bases left between them. CDR3 size: 15 residues. Germline V gives CDR1 DFQATT, CDR2 SNEGSKA (reference sequence).

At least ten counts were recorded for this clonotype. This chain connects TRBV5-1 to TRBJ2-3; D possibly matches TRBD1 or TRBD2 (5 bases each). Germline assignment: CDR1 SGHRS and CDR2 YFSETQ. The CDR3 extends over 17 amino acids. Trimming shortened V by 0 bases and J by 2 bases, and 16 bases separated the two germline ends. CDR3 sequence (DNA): TGCGCCAGCAGCTTGGCATGGGACCCCTCATCCACAGATACGCAGTATTTT. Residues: CASSLAWDPSSTDTQYF.

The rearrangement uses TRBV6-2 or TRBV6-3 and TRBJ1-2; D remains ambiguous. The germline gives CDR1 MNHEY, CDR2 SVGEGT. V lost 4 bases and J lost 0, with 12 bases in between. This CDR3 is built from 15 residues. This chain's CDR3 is CASSSPIGANYGYTF. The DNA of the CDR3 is TGTGCCAGCAGTTCACCGATCGGCGCTAACTATGGCTACACCTTC.

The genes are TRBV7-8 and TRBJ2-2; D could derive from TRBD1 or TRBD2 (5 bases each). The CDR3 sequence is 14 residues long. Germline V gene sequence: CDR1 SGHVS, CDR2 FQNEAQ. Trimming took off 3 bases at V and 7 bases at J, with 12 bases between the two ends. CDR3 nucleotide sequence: TGTGCCAGCAGCTTCGGGACCCGGGTCGGGGAGCTGTTTTTT. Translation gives CASSFGTRVGELFF.

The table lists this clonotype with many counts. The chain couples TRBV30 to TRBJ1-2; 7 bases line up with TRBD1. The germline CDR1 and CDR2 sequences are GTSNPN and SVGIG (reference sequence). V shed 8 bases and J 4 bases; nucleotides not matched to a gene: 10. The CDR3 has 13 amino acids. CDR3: CASTGERGYGYTF. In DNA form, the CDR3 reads TGTGCCAGTACAGGGGAGAGGGGCTATGGCTACACCTTC.

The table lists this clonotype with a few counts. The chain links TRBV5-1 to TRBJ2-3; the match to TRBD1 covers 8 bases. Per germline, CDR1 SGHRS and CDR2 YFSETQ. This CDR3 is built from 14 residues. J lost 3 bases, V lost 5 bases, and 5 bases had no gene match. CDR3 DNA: TGCGCCAGCAGAACACGACAGGGGACAGATACGCAGTATTTT. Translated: CASRTRQGTDTQYF.

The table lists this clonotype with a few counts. The CDR3 is CSSRGVADTQYF. The CDR3 bases are TGCAGCTCAAGAGGAGTGGCAGATACGCAGTATTTT. The chain employs TRBV29-1 and TRBJ2-3; no reliable D call. The germline V and J ends were trimmed by 8 bases and 4 bases, with 13 bases remaining between them. CDR1 SQVTM and CDR2 ANQGSEA come from the germline V gene. The CDR3 has 12 residues.

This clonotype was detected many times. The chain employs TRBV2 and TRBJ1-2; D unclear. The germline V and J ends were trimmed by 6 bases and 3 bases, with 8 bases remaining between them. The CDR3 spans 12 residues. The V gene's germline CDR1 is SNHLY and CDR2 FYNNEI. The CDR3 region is CASSPSHYGYTF. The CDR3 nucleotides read TGTGCCAGCAGCCCTTCTCACTATGGCTACACCTTC.

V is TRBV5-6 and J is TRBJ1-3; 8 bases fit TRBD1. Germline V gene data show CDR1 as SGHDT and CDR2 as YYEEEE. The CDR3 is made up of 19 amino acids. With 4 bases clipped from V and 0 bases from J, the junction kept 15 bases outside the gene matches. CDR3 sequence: CASSRLKPGQESSGNTIYF. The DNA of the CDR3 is TGTGCCAGCAGCCGACTTAAACCGGGACAGGAGAGCTCTGGAAACACCATATATTTT. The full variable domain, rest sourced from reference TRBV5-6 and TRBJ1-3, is DAGVTQSPTHLIKTRGQQVTLRCSPKSGHDTVSWYQQALGQGPQFIFQYYEEEERQRGNFPDRFSGHQFPNYSSELNVNALLLGDSALYLCASSRLKPGQESSGNTIYFGEGSWLTVV.

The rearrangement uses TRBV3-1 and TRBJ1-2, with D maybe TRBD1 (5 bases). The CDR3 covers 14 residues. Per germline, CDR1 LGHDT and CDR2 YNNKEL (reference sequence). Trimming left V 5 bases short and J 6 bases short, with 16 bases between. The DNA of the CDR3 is TGTGCCAGCAGCAACGGACATCCCCTCGATGGCTACACCTTC. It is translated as CASSNGHPLDGYTF.

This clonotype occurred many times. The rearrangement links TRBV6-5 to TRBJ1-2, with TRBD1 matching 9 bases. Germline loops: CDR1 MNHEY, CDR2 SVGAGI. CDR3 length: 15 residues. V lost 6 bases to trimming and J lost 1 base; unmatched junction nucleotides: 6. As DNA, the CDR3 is TGTGCCAGCAGCCCCGACAGGGGGGTTAACTATGGCTACACCTTC. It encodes CASSPDRGVNYGYTF.

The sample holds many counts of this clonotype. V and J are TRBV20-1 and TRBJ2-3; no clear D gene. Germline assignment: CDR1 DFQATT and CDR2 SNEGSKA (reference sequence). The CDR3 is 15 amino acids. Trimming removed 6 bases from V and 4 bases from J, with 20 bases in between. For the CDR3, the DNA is TGCAGTGCCCACCTCTTGAGCTGGGCAGCAGATACGCAGTATTTT. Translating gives CSAHLLSWAADTQYF.

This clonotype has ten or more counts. Written as DNA, the CDR3 is TGTGCCAGCAGTCGGCGGGCCGATTACAATGAGCAGTTCTTC. The encoded protein is CASSRRADYNEQFF. The V call is TRBV27, the J call TRBJ2-1, with D possibly TRBD2 on 5 matching bases. Germline V gene lookup returns CDR1 MNHEY and CDR2 SMNVEV (reference sequence). The ends were cut back, 5 bases at V and 4 bases at J, with 12 bases in the middle. The CDR3 extends over 14 amino acids.

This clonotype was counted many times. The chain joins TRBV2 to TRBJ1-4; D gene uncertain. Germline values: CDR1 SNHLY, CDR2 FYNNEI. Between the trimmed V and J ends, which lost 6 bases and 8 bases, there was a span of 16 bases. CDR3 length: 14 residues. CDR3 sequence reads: CASRTRTVWEKLFF. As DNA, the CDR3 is TGTGCCAGCAGGACTAGGACGGTTTGGGAAAAACTGTTTTTT.

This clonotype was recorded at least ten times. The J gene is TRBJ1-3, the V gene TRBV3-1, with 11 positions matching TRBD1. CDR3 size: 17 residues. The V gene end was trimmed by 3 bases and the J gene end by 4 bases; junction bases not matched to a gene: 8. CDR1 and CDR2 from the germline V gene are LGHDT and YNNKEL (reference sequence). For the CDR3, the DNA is TGTGCCAGCAGCCAGTGGACAGGGGGCGCATCGGGAAACACCATATATTTT. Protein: CASSQWTGGASGNTIYF. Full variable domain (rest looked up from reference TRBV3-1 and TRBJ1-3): DTAVSQTPKYLVTQMGNDKSIKCEQNLGHDTMYWYKQDSKKFLKIMFSYNNKELIINETVPNRFSPKSPDKAHLNLHINSLELGDSAVYFCASSQWTGGASGNTIYFGEGSWLTVV.

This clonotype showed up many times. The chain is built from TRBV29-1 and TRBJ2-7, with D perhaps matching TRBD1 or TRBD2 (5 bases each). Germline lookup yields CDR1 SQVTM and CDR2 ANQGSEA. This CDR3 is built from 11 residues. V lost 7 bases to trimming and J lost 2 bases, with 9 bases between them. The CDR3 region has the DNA TGCAGCGGAGGGACCGCCTACGAGCAGTACTTC. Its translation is CSGGTAYEQYF.

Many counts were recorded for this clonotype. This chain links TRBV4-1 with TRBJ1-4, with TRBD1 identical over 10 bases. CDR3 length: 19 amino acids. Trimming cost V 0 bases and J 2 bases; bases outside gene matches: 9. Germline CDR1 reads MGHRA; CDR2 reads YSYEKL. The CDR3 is CASSQERDRGKVTNEKLFF. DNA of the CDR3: TGCGCCAGCAGCCAAGAGAGGGACAGGGGAAAGGTGACTAATGAAAAACTGTTTTTT.

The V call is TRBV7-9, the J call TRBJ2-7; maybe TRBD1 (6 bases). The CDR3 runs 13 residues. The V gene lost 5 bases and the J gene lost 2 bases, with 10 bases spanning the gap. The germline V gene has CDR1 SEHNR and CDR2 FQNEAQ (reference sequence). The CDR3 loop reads CASSARQAYEQYF. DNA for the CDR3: TGTGCCAGCAGCGCACGACAGGCCTACGAGCAGTACTTC.

The CDR3 nucleotides read TGTGCCAGCAGCCAAGAGACCCAGTACTTC. The encoded protein is CASSQETQYF. The rearrangement links TRBV3-1 to TRBJ2-5; no definite D call. V was pared by 0 bases and J by 7 bases, with 0 bases between. Germline CDR1 and CDR2: LGHDT and YNNKEL (reference sequence). This CDR3 spans 10 amino acids.

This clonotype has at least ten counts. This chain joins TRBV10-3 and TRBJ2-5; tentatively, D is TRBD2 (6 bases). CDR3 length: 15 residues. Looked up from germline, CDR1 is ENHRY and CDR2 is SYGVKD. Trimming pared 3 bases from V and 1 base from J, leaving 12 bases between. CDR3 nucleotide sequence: TGTGCCATCAGTGATAGGAGCGGGCCCCAAGAGACCCAGTACTTC. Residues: CAISDRSGPQETQYF.

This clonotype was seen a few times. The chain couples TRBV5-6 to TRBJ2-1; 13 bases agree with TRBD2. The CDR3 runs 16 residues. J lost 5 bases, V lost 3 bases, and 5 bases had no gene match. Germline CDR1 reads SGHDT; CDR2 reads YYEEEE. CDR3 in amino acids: CASSSYGTSGDNEQFF. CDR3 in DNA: TGTGCCAGCAGCTCATATGGGACTAGCGGGGACAATGAGCAGTTCTTC.